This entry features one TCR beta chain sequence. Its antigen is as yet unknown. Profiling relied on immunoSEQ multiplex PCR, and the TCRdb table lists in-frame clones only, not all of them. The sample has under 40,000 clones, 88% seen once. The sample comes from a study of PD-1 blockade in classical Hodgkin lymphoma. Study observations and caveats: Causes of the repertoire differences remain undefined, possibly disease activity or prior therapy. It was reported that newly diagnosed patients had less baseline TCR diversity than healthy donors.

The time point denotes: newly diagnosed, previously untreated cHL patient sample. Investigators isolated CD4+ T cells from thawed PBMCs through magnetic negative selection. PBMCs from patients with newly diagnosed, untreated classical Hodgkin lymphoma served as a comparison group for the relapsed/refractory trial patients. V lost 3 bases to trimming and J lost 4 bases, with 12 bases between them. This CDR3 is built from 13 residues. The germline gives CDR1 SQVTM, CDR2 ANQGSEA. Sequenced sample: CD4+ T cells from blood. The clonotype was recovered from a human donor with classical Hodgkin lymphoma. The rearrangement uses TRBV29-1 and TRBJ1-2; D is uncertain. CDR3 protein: CSVDGEVSYGYTF. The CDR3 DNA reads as TGCAGCGTTGACGGGGAGGTGAGCTATGGCTACACCTTC.